Listed here are 8 T cell receptor beta chains from one sample, sequenced in a study of T-cell memory formation after mild COVID-19. One entry per CDR3 protein results from TCRdb running MiXCR on the 5' RACE reads. The data hold roughly 450,000 distinct CDR3 sequences, with roughly 20% observed a single time. The sample taken for sequencing was PBMCs or a T cell subset sorted from them (not recorded which). The receptors here all came from an adult woman who had mild COVID-19 (a few samples of this study predate the infection). Cell type and time point are not known.

The chain joins TRBV12-3 or TRBV12-4 to TRBJ1-1, with D maybe TRBD1 (5 bases). CDR3 length: 13 amino acids. V was cut by 8 bases and J by 1 base, with 11 bases left in between. CDR3 residues: CASQAGRNTEAFF. CDR3 DNA sequence: TGTGCCAGCCAGGCAGGGCGGAACACTGAAGCTTTCTTT.

This clonotype was detected a few times. The chain recombines TRBV7-9 with TRBJ2-7; D might be TRBD1 or TRBD2, each matching 7 bases. The CDR3 consists of 13 residues. The germline V gene has CDR1 SEHNR and CDR2 FQNEAQ (reference sequence). Deletions cut 6 bases from V and 5 bases from J, with 14 bases between. CDR3 bases: TGTGCCAGCAGTCCCAGGGGGGGGGACGAGCAGTACTTC. This sequence encodes CASSPRGGDEQYF. Variable domain in full (rest from reference TRBV7-9 and TRBJ2-7): DTGVSQNPRHKITKRGQNVTFRCDPISEHNRLYWYRQTLGQGPEFLTYFQNEAQLEKSRLLSDRFSAERPKGSFSTLEIQRTEQGDSAMYLCASSPRGGDEQYFGPGTRLTVT.

This clonotype occurred many times. The gene calls are TRBV5-1 and TRBJ2-5; 7 nucleotides match TRBD1. This CDR3 comprises 13 residues. V shed 2 bases, J shed 5 bases, and the junction held 3 bases outside the gene matches. Germline V gene data show CDR1 as SGHRS and CDR2 as YFSETQ. The CDR3 DNA reads TGCGCCAGCAGCTTACAGGGGTCGGAGACCCAGTACTTC. Its translation: CASSLQGSETQYF.

The J gene is TRBJ2-1, the V gene TRBV9; D possibly matches TRBD1 or TRBD2 (5 bases each). V dropped 0 bases and J dropped 0 bases, with 10 bases sitting between them. The CDR3 totals 16 residues. Germline V gene data show CDR1 as SGDLS and CDR2 as YYNGEE. The CDR3 DNA reads as TGTGCCAGCAGCGTAGCGGGGACCTCCTCCTACAATGAGCAGTTCTTC. Its translation is CASSVAGTSSYNEQFF.

This chain joins TRBV12-3 or TRBV12-4 and TRBJ2-1; unclear D gene. This CDR3 is 10 amino acids long. The V end was cut by 6 bases, the J end by 9 bases, with 6 bases between. The CDR3: CASSSLEQFF. In DNA form, the CDR3 reads TGTGCCAGCAGCTCTCTTGAGCAGTTCTTC.

J is TRBJ2-5 and V is TRBV3-1; possible D gene TRBD2, 6 bases. V was pared by 4 bases and J by 6 bases, with 18 bases between. Germline assignment: CDR1 LGHDT and CDR2 YNNKEL (reference sequence). This CDR3 contains 15 residues. The CDR3 region is CASSPRAPGGKTQYF. CDR3 DNA: TGTGCCAGCAGCCCGCGGGCCCCCGGAGGGAAGACCCAGTACTTC.

The rearrangement joins TRBV7-8 to TRBJ2-1; D not certain. Germline V gives CDR1 SGHVS, CDR2 FQNEAQ. The CDR3 length is 19 residues. Deletions cut 0 bases from V and 6 bases from J, with 24 bases between. CDR3 bases: TGTGCCAGCAGCTTAGCGGGTCCCATGATCCGCGCCGCCGGCAATGAGCAGTTCTTC. It codes for CASSLAGPMIRAAGNEQFF. Full variable domain (remainder filled in from reference TRBV7-8 and TRBJ2-1): GAGVSQSPRYKVAKRGQDVALRCDPISGHVSLFWYQQALGQGPEFLTYFQNEAQLDKSGLPSDRFFAERPEGSVSTLKIQRTQQEDSAVYLCASSLAGPMIRAAGNEQFFGPGTRLTVL.

This chain links TRBV2 with TRBJ2-1, with D unresolved. The V end was cut by 2 bases, the J end by 12 bases, with 11 bases between. The CDR3 contains 12 residues. Germline V CDR1 and CDR2: SNHLY, FYNNEI. CDR3 region: CASSESATGQFF. Here the CDR3 DNA reads TGTGCCAGCAGTGAATCGGCTACCGGGCAGTTCTTC.